This entry features one T cell receptor beta chain sequence. Its cognate antigen is unknown. The sample originates from a study of T cells expressing NK-cell markers. Overall study context: HCMV serostatus: most of the eight sequenced donors positive, one negative. Study results and limitations: A handful of donors had dominant NKG2C+ clonotypes that comprised roughly 1.0-8% of their CD8+ T cells. Nothing established the HCMV specificity of expanded NKG2C+ T cell clones. For a few donors, these clonotypes were likewise the leading ones in the CD3+CD56-NKG2C+ fraction.

TCRdb reanalyzed the 5' RACE reads, giving one entry per CDR3 protein sequence and no DNA. Its table records over 350,000 distinct CDR3 sequences. The sample comprised blood T cells: a sorted CD56 or NKG2C T cell subset, CD4+ or CD8+ T cells, or bulk PBMC T cells (not recorded which). This TCR derives from a woman aged 50 to 65 in good health.

CDR3 protein: CAIWGPPLNTEAFF. This rearrangement joins TRBV12-3 or TRBV12-4 to TRBJ1-1; TCRdb designates TRBD1, a call that cannot be tested without DNA. CDR3 length equals 14 residues.